This T cell receptor beta chain was observed in a study of response to subunit inactivated influenza vaccine. One entry per CDR3 protein results from TCRdb running MiXCR on the RT-PCR reads. The repertoire includes over 150,000 distinct CDR3 sequences, 11% of them detected once, and roughly an eighth sits in the top ten. This clonotype was recorded only once. This sequence may be a read error, since a much larger clone differs from it by one base. The TCR comes from a man aged 50-59 years who received an inactivated influenza vaccine. The sequences come from non-naive T cells sorted from PBMCs, collected 40 to 50 days after vaccination.

This CDR3 is CASSRRRANTGELFF. As DNA, the CDR3 is TGTGCCAGCAGCCGAAGACGGGCGAACACCGGGGAGCTGTTTTTT. The genes are TRBV7-2 and TRBJ2-2; no firm D call. The V end was cut by 5 bases, the J end by 0 bases, with 10 bases between. The CDR3 contains 15 residues. Per the germline V gene, CDR1 is SGHTA and CDR2 is FQGNSA.